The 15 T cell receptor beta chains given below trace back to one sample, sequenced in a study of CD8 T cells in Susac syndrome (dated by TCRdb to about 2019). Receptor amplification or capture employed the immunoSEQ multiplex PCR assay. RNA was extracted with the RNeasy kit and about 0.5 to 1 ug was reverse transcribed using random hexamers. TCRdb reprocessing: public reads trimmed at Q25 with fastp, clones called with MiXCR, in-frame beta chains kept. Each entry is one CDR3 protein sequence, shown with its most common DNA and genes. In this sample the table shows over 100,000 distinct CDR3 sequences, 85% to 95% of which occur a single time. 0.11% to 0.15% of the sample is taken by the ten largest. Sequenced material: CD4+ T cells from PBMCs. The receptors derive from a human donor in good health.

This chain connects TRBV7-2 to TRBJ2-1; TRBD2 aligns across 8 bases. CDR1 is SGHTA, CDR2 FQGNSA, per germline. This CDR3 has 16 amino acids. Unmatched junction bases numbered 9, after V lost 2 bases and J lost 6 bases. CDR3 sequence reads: CASSLPVTSATNEQFF. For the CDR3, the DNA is TGTGCCAGCAGCTTACCCGTGACTAGCGCGACCAATGAGCAGTTCTTC.

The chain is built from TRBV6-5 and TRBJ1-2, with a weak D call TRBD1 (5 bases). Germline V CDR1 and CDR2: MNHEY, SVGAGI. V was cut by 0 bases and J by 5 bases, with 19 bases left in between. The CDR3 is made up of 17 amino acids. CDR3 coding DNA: TGTGCCAGCAGTTACTCCCATAGTCGGGTGGGGGTTTATGGCTACACCTTC. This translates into CASSYSHSRVGVYGYTF.

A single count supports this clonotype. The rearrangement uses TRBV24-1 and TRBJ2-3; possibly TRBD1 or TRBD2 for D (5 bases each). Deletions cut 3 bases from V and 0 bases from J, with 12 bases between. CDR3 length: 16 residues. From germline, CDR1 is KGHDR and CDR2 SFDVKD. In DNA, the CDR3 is TGTGCCACCAGTGATAAGGGCAGGGAGAGCACAGATACGCAGTATTTT. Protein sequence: CATSDKGRESTDTQYF.

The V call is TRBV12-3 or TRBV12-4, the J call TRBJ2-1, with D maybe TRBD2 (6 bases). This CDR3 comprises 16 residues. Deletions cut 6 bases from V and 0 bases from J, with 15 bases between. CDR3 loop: CASSVGGGSSYNEQFF. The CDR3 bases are TGTGCCAGCAGCGTAGGTGGGGGGAGCTCCTACAATGAGCAGTTCTTC.

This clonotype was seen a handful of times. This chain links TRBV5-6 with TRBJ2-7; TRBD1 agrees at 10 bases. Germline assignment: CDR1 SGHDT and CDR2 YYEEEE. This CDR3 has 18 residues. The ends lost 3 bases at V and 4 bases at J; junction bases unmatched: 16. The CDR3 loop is CASSSHSAGGQGLYEQYF. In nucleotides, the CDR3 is TGTGCCAGCAGCTCCCATTCGGCCGGGGGACAGGGGCTTTACGAGCAGTACTTC.

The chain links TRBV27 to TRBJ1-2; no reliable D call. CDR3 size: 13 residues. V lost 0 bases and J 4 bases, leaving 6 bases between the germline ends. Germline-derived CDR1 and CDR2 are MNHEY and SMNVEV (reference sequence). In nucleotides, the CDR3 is TGTGCCAGCAGTTTATCCGGCCTCTATGGCTACACCTTC. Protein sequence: CASSLSGLYGYTF.

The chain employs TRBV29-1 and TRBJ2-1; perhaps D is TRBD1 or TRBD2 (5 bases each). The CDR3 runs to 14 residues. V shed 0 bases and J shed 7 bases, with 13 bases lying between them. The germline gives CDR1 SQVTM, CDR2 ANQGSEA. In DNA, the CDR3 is TGCAGCGTTGAAGACTTTGGGGGTTGGAATGAGCAGTTCTTC. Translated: CSVEDFGGWNEQFF.

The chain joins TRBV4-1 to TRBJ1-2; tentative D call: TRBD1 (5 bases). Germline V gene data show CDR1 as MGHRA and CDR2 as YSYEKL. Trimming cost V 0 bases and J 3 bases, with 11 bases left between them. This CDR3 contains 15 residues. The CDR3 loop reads CASSQDASRDYGYTF. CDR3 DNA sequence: TGCGCCAGCAGCCAAGACGCAAGCAGGGACTATGGCTACACCTTC.

Written as DNA, the CDR3 is TGTGCCAGCAGCTTAGCGGAGGTCGACTCTGGAAACACCATATATTTT. Its protein is CASSLAEVDSGNTIYF. V usage is TRBV7-2 and J usage is TRBJ1-3; D unclear. Germline CDR1 and CDR2: SGHTA and FQGNSA. Trimming cost V 0 bases and J 0 bases, with 9 bases left between them. The CDR3 runs 16 residues.

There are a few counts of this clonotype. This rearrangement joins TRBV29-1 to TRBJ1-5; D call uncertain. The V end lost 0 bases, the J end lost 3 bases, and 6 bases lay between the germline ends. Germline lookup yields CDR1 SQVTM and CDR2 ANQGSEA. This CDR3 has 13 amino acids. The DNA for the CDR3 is TGCAGCGTTGAAGAAGGGTTCAATCAGCCCCAGCATTTT. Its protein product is CSVEEGFNQPQHF.

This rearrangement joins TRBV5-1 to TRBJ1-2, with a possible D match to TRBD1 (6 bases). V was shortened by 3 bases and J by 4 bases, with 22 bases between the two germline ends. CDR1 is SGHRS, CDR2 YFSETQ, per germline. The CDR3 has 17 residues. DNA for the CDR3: TGCGCCAGCAGCTCAAGACCCGGACAGCCCAATACCTATGGCTACACCTTC. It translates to CASSSRPGQPNTYGYTF.

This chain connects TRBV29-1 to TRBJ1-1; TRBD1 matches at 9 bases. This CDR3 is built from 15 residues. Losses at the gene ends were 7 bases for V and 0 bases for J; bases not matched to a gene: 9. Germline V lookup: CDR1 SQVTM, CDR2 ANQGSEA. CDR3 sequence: CSACPDRGMNTEAFF. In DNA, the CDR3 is TGCAGCGCATGCCCCGACAGGGGGATGAACACTGAAGCTTTCTTT.

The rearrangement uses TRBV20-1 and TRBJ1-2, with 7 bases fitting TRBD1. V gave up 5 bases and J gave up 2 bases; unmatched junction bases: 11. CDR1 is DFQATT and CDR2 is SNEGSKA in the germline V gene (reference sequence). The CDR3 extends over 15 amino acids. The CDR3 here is CSAEGRDRGNYGYTF. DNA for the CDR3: TGCAGTGCTGAGGGCCGGGACAGAGGAAACTATGGCTACACCTTC.

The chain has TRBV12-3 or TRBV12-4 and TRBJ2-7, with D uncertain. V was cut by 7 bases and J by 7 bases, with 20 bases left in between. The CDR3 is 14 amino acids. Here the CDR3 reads CASTTFSPSAEQYF. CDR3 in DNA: TGTGCCAGCACCACTTTTAGCCCCTCGGCTGAGCAGTACTTC.

CDR3 loop: CASSLGEGGPASFIAYEQFF. DNA of the CDR3: TGTGCCAGCAGCTTGGGTGAAGGAGGCCCTGCCTCCTTTATAGCTTATGAGCAGTTCTTC. The chain carries TRBV5-5 and TRBJ2-1; tentatively, D is TRBD2 (5 bases). The CDR3 contains 20 residues. V lost 0 bases and J lost 8, with 30 bases in between. Germline lookup yields CDR1 SGHKS and CDR2 YYEKEE (reference sequence).